This T cell receptor (beta chain) derives from a study of shared clonotypes between healthy human individuals. At the level of the study: Each donor had three CD4 naive, three CD4 memory, two CD8 naive and one CD8 memory plate. The study, taken as a whole, reports: For naive CD4 cells, around 5% of clonotypes were shared across a handful of donors. Larger estimated richness was generally seen in naive subsets than in memory subsets.

Trimming pared 8 bases from V and 4 bases from J, leaving 18 bases between. The CDR3 is made up of 15 amino acids. The germline V gene has CDR1 SNHLY and CDR2 FYNNEI. Comment on this clone: Its antigen is currently unknown.

A split of CD4+ cells into CD45RA+ naive and CD45RA-negative memory subsets was performed. The method was immunoSEQ multiplex PCR; TCRdb's version includes in-frame clones alone and lacks a portion of them. The repertoire holds about 710,000 clones, with approximately 72% as singletons. This sequence joins TRBV2 and TRBJ1-5; the D gene is possibly TRBD1 (6 bases). The TCR sequence derives from a woman in her thirties in good health. Sequencing input: memory CD4+ T cells sorted from blood. Subset given: CD45RA-negative fraction. CDR3 in amino acids: CASQWGRGINQPQHF. The CDR3 bases are TGTGCCAGCCAGTGGGGGAGGGGGATAAATCAGCCCCAGCATTTT.